This entry is about one T cell receptor beta chain. Its specificity is unknown. The data are from a study of OX40 agonist ivuxolimab in advanced cancers. Overall study context: The patients received ivuxolimab by intravenous route every 2 weeks at 0.01 to 10 mg/kg.

The study's findings and limits: Among the least clonally expanded were partial responders at 0.1-3.0 mg/kg.

TCRdb keeps only in-frame clones here, not all; method: immunoSEQ multiplex PCR. The sample carries fewer than 85,000 clones, 90% to 95% recorded once. Source: CD4+ or CD8+ T cells sorted from blood, taken in a trial of the OX40 agonist ivuxolimab. The sequence was collected from an adult with an advanced solid tumor such as melanoma, head and neck, liver or kidney cancer.

The CDR3 coding sequence is TGCGCCAGCAGCCATCCGACAGGACCTCTATTCGAGCAGTACTTC. This gives the protein CASSHPTGPLFEQYF. The chain has TRBV4-3 and TRBJ2-7; D perhaps matches TRBD1 (6 bases). This CDR3 is built from 15 residues. The V gene lost 3 bases and the J gene lost 6 bases, with 18 bases spanning the gap. Looked up from germline, CDR1 is LGHNA and CDR2 is YSLEER.